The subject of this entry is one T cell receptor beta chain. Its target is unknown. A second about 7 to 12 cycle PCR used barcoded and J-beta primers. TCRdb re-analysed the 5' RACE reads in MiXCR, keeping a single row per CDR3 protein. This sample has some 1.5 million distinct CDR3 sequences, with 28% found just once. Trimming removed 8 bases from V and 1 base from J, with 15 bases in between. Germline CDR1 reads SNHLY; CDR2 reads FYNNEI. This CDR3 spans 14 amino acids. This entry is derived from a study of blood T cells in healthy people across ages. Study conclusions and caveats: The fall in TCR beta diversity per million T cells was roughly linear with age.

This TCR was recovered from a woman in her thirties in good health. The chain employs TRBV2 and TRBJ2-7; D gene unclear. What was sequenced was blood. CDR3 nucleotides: TGTGCCAGCGTTTGGACGAGCTCTTCCTACGAGCAGTACTTC. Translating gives CASVWTSSSYEQYF.